This TCR beta chain was captured by sequencing in a study of blood T cells in healthy people across ages. Alongside a J-beta primer mix, a sample-barcoded 5' primer served in a second PCR lasting roughly 7 to 12 cycles. TCRdb reanalysed the 5' RACE reads using MiXCR and keeps one entry per CDR3 protein. Of fewer than 700,000 distinct CDR3 sequences in the sample, 40% to 45% are singletons; the top ten hold about 30%. There are a few counts of this clonotype. Trimming left V 2 bases short and J 5 bases short, with 10 bases between. The CDR3 contains 13 residues. Germline V gene lookup returns CDR1 PRHDT and CDR2 FYEKMQ (reference sequence). Ten milliliters of peripheral blood were drawn from each donor.

Sequenced material: blood. This sequence was found in a man older than 75 in good health. The rearrangement uses TRBV13 and TRBJ2-7; D is unresolved. For the CDR3, the DNA is TGTGCCAGCAGCTTAATGTGGCAGGACGAGCAGTACTTC. This encodes CASSLMWQDEQYF. Variable domain in full (rest from reference TRBV13 and TRBJ2-7): AAGVIQSPRHLIKEKRETATLKCYPIPRHDTVYWYQQGPGQDPQFLISFYEKMQSDKGSIPDRFSAQQFSDYHSELNMSSLELGDSALYFCASSLMWQDEQYFGPGTRLTVT.